This TCR beta chain was recorded in a study of cytomegalovirus exposure and HLA in healthy donors. Study-wide results and caveats: Presence/absence results assume similar sequencing depth per donor, which may not hold.

In the PCR, 60 Vbeta and 13 Jbeta primers were used. Assay: immunoSEQ multiplex PCR; the TCRdb copy retains only in-frame clones and omits some. The data contain 130,000 or so clones, more than 60% of them singletons. This clone was seen a few times. Its antigen remains unidentified. The TCR sequence derives from a woman in her forties in good health and CMV-seropositive. Material: PBMCs.

The CDR3 protein is CASRKSVSKSYEQYF. The DNA of the CDR3 is TGTGCCAGTAGAAAGAGTGTGTCGAAGTCCTACGAGCAGTACTTC. The chain carries TRBV19 and TRBJ2-7; D remains ambiguous. Between the trimmed V and J ends, which lost 6 bases and 1 base, there was a span of 16 bases. CDR3 length equals 15 residues. Germline CDR1 LNHDA, CDR2 SQIVND (reference sequence).